A selection of T cell receptor beta chains follows, all from one sample in a study of blood T cell repertoires in COVID-19. Produced via immunoSEQ multiplex PCR; TCRdb's table is partial and in-frame only. The sample includes approximately 150,000 clones, around 80% of them seen just once. Sequenced input: peripheral blood. The receptors originated from a man aged 55 to 70 with active or convalescent COVID-19. Both conserved end residues are part of each CDR3. A D gene is named only where the DNA matches it firmly. Size is omitted from some rows. Given values are once, few, many or a class for expanded clones.

>.|.|TRBJ2-7|TRBV10-2
TGCGCCAGCAGTGTTACCCGACGGGAAGAGCAGTACTTC
CASSVTRREEQYF
>.|.|TRBJ1-4|TRBV7-8
TGTGCCAGCAGCCGAGGGGGGGGGAAAGAAAAACTGTTTTTT
CASSRGGGKEKLFF
>TRBD1|few|TRBJ1-3|TRBV15
TGTGCCACCAGCAGAGATGGACAGGCCGTCTCTGGAAACACCATATATTTT
CATSRDGQAVSGNTIYF
>.|.|TRBJ2-3|TRBV10-1
TGCGCCAGCAGTGAGGGGGGACTCACAGATACGCAGTATTTT
CASSEGGLTDTQYF
>TRBD1|.|TRBJ2-1|TRBV6-1
TGTGCCAGCACCGACCTAAACAGGGACAGAGACGAGCAGTTCTTC
CASTDLNRDRDEQFF
>.|.|TRBJ2-1|TRBV12-3/TRBV12-4
TGTGCCAGCAGCCCGACTAGTCATGAGCAGTTCTTC
CASSPTSHEQFF
>TRBD1|.|TRBJ2-2|TRBV2
TGTGCCAGCAGTTACGACAGGGGCACCGGGGAGCTGTTTTTT
CASSYDRGTGELFF
>TRBD1|.|TRBJ1-5|TRBV6-1
TGTGCCAGCAGTGAGGTCGGAGGGACAGGGCCTCAGCAGCCCCAGCATTTT
CASSEVGGTGPQQPQHF
>.|.|TRBJ1-2|TRBV19
TGTGCCAGTAGTATAGATACAGCTAACTATGGCTACACCTTC
CASSIDTANYGYTF
>TRBD1|.|TRBJ2-6|TRBV29-1
TGCAGCGTTCGGGACAGGGCCGACCCCTCTGGGGCCAACGTCCTGACTTTC
CSVRDRADPSGANVLTF
>TRBD2|.|TRBJ2-3|TRBV3-1/TRBV3-2
TGTGCCAGCAGCCATGGACTAGCGGGGGGGTTCGTGACAGATACGCAGTATTTT
CASSHGLAGGFVTDTQYF
>TRBD1|.|TRBJ1-2|TRBV29-1
TGCAGCGTTGAAGTTCTACAGACCGGGACAGTCTATGGCTACACCTTC
CSVEVLQTGTVYGYTF
>TRBD1|.|TRBJ1-3|TRBV5-5
TGTGCCAGCAGCTTGGTGTTCACAGGGGAGGAATACACCATATATTTT
CASSLVFTGEEYTIYF
>.|.|TRBJ1-4|TRBV28
TGTGCCAGTAGGACAGAACTGGAAAAACTGTTTTTT
CASRTELEKLFF
>.|.|TRBJ1-2|TRBV19
TGTGCCAGTAGTATAGGCCGGGACTATGGCTACACCTTC
CASSIGRDYGYTF
>TRBD2|.|TRBJ2-1|TRBV29-1
TGCAGCGTTGAAGCTTATCCCTATAGCGGGAGGGTAAATGAGCAGTTCTTC
CSVEAYPYSGRVNEQFF
>.|.|TRBJ1-1|TRBV28
TGTGCCAGCAGTTTAAGCTTTTGGAGGGAGACTGAAGCTTTCTTT
CASSLSFWRETEAFF
>TRBD1|.|TRBJ1-2|TRBV2
TGTGCCAGCAGTGCAGACAGGGGCGGCTATGGCTACACCTTC
CASSADRGGYGYTF
>TRBD1|.|TRBJ2-3|TRBV9
TGTGCCAGCAGCGTAGGAGGGGGCATTTTAGATACGCAGTATTTT
CASSVGGGILDTQYF
>TRBD1|.|TRBJ1-1|TRBV29-1
TGCAGCGCCCGTCGGACAGGGGTGAACACTGAAGCTTTCTTT
CSARRTGVNTEAFF
>TRBD2|.|TRBJ2-3|TRBV5-1
TGCGCCAGCAGCTTGGTCTCACTAGCGAACACAGATACGCAGTATTTT
CASSLVSLANTDTQYF
>.|.|TRBJ1-1|TRBV3-1/TRBV3-2
TGTGCCAGCAGTGTTAGAGCTGAAGCTTTCTTT
CASSVRAEAFF
>.|.|TRBJ2-3|TRBV7-9
TGTGCCAGCAGCAGGAGAAGTACTAGCACAGATACGCAGTATTTT
CASSRRSTSTDTQYF
>TRBD2|.|TRBJ2-1|TRBV10-3
TGTGCCATCAGTGAGTCGATGGATCCGGGACTAAATGACAATGAGCAGTTCTTC
CAISESMDPGLNDNEQFF
>TRBD1|.|TRBJ2-7|TRBV2
TGTGCCAGCAGTCTTGGGACAGGGGGCACCTACGAGCAGTACTTC
CASSLGTGGTYEQYF
>.|.|TRBJ2-7|TRBV5-1
TGCGCCAGCAGCTTGGCCCCCGGCTACGAGCAGTACTTC
CASSLAPGYEQYF
>TRBD1|.|TRBJ2-5|TRBV24-1
TGTGCCACCAGTAGGACAGGGGGAGGAGAGACCCAGTACTTC
CATSRTGGGETQYF
>TRBD2|once|TRBJ2-3|TRBV5-1
TGCGCCAGCAGCTTGCGGGCTAGCGGGATGCTGGATACGCAGTATTTT
CASSLRASGMLDTQYF
>.|.|TRBJ2-2|TRBV7-6
TGTGCCAGCAGCCCTTTTGCAGGGAGGCTGAACACCGGGGAGCTGTTTTTT
CASSPFAGRLNTGELFF
>.|.|TRBJ1-2|TRBV19
TGTGCCAGTAGTATCCCACAGGCCGCTAACTATGGCTACACCTTC
CASSIPQAANYGYTF
>.|.|TRBJ2-7|TRBV7-2
TGTGCCAGCAGCCGGCCGTTTGCGGGCCACTACGAGCAGTACTTC
CASSRPFAGHYEQYF
>.|.|TRBJ2-3|TRBV3-1/TRBV3-2
TGTGCCAGCAGCCAGACTAGTCGTACGCAGTATTTT
CASSQTSRTQYF
>.|.|TRBJ1-6|TRBV4-1
TGCGCCAGCAGCCAGGTTATGAGCTCCTATAATTCACCCCTCCACTTT
CASSQVMSSYNSPLHF
>TRBD1|.|TRBJ1-3|TRBV7-6
TGTGCCAGCAGCTTAGTCCAAGGGGGCCCAAGCTCTGGAAACACCATATATTTT
CASSLVQGGPSSGNTIYF
>.|.|TRBJ2-3|TRBV12-3/TRBV12-4
TGTGCCAGCAGCAGGACAGATACGCAGTATTTT
CASSRTDTQYF
>TRBD1|.|TRBJ2-3|TRBV29-1
TGCAGCGTTGGGGGCCCGGGACAGGGAACAGATACGCAGTATTTT
CSVGGPGQGTDTQYF
>.|.|TRBJ1-1|TRBV29-1
TGCAGCGCCTTCGGGGTGAACACTGAAGCTTTCTTT
CSAFGVNTEAFF
>.|.|TRBJ1-5|TRBV10-1
TGCGCCAGCCGTAGCAATCAGCCCCAGCATTTT
CASRSNQPQHF
>.|medium-sized|TRBJ1-2|TRBV4-1
TGCGCCAGCAGCCAAGATGGGCCAGTTCCTAACTATGGCTACACCTTC
CASSQDGPVPNYGYTF
>TRBD1|.|TRBJ2-2|TRBV27
TGTGCCAACCACCTGAAACCGGGACAGGAAAACACCGGGGAGCTGTTTTTT
CANHLKPGQENTGELFF
>TRBD2|.|TRBJ2-1|TRBV10-3
TGTGCCATCAAGGGGACTAGCGAAACCAATGAGCAGTTCTTC
CAIKGTSETNEQFF
>TRBD1|.|TRBJ1-1|TRBV7-2
TGTGCCAGCAGCATGGACAGGGTTGTGGGCACTGAAGCTTTCTTT
CASSMDRVVGTEAFF
>.|.|TRBJ2-1|TRBV11-3
TGTGCCAGCAGCTTGACAAGCGGCTCCTACAATGAGCAGTTCTTC
CASSLTSGSYNEQFF
>.|.|TRBJ1-2|TRBV5-6
TGTGCCAGCAGCCAGGGAGGGACCCTTGGGGACTATGGCTACACCTTC
CASSQGGTLGDYGYTF
>.|few|TRBJ2-5|TRBV6-5
TGTGCCAGCAGCCCAAACAGGCAAGAGACCCAGTACTTC
CASSPNRQETQYF
>TRBD1|.|TRBJ1-2|TRBV3-1/TRBV3-2
TGTGCCAGCAGCATCGACAGGGTACAGGGCTACACCTTC
CASSIDRVQGYTF
>TRBD1|.|TRBJ1-2|TRBV19
TGTGCCAGTAGTATGGGGGCGGGACAGCATTACTATGGCTACACCTTC
CASSMGAGQHYYGYTF
>TRBD1|.|TRBJ2-7|TRBV24-1
TGTGCCACCAGTGGCCCGGGACAGGGGGCCTACGAGCAGTACTTC
CATSGPGQGAYEQYF
>TRBD2|once|TRBJ2-7|TRBV28
TGTGCCAGCAGTCCTGGGACTAGCGGACCCTACGAGCAGTACTTC
CASSPGTSGPYEQYF